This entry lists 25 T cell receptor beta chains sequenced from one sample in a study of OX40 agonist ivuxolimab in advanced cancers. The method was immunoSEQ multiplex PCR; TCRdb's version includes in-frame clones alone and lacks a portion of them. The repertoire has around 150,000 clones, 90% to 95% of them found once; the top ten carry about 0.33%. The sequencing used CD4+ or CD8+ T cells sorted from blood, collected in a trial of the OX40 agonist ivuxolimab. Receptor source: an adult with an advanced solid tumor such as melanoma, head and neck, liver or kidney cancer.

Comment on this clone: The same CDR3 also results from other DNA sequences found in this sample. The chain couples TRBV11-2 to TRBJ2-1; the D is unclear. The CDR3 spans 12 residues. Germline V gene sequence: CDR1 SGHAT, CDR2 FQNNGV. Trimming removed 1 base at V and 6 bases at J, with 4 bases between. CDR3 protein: CASSLAGNEQFF. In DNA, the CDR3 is TGTGCCAGCAGCTTAGCCGGCAATGAGCAGTTCTTC.

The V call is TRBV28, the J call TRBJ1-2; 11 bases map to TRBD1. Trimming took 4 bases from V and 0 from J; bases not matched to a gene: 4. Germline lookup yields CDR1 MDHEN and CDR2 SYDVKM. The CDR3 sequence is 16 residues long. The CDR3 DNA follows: TGTGCCAGCAGTTCGGGACAGGGGGGATCTAACTATGGCTACACCTTC. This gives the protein CASSSGQGGSNYGYTF.

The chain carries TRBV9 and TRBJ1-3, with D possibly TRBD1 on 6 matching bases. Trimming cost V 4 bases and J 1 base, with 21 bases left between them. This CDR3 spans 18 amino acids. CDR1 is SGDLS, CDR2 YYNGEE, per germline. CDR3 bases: TGTGCCAGCAGCCCCCGAGCAGTCAGGGGTTCGTCTGGAAACACCATATATTTT. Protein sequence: CASSPRAVRGSSGNTIYF.

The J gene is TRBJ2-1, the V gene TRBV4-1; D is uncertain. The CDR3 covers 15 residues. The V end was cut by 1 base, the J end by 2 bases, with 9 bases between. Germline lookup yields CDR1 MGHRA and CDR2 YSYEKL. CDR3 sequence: CASSQGASTYNEQFF. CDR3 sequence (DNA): TGCGCCAGCAGCCAAGGGGCTAGTACCTACAATGAGCAGTTCTTC.

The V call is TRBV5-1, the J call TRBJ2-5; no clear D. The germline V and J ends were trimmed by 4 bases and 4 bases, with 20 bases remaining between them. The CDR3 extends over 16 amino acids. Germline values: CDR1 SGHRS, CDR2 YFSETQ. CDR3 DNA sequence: TGCGCCAGCAGCCCCTACCCGGGTCGTGAAGGAGAGACCCAGTACTTC. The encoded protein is CASSPYPGREGETQYF. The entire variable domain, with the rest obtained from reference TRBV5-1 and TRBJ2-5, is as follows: KAGVTQTPRYLIKTRGQQVTLSCSPISGHRSVSWYQQTPGQGLQFLFEYFSETQRNKGNFPGRFSGRQFSNSRSEMNVSTLELGDSALYLCASSPYPGREGETQYFGPGTRLLVL.

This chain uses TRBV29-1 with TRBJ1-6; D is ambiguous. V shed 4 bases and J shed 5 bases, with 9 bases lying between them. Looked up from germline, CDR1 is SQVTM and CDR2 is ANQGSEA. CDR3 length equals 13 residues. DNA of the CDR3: TGCAGCGTTGGGGAGCAGGATAATTCACCCCTCCACTTT. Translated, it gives CSVGEQDNSPLHF.

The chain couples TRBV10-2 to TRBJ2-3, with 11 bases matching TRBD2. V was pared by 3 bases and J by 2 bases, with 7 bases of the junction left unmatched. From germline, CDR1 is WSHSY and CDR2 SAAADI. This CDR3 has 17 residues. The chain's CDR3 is CASSDPGLAVFTDTQYF. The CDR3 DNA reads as TGCGCCAGCAGTGACCCGGGACTAGCGGTCTTCACAGATACGCAGTATTTT.

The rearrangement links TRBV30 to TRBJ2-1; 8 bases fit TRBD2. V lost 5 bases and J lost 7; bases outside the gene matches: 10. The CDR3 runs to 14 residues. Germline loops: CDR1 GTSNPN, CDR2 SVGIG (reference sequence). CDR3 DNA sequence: TGTGCCTGGCGGGGGGGCGGGAGTAGGAATGAGCAGTTCTTC. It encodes CAWRGGGSRNEQFF.

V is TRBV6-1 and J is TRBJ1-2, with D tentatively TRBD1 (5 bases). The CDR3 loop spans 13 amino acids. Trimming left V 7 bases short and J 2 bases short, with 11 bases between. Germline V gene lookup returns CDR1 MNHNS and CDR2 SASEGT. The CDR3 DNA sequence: TGTGCCAGCACCGGGGGTGGCAACTATGGCTACACCTTC. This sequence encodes CASTGGGNYGYTF.

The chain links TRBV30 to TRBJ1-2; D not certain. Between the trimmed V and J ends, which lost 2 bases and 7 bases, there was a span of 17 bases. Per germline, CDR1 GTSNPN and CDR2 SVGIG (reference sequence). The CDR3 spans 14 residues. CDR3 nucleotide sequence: TGTGCCTGGAGTTGGGCATCGGACGGACGTGGCTACACCTTC. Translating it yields CAWSWASDGRGYTF.

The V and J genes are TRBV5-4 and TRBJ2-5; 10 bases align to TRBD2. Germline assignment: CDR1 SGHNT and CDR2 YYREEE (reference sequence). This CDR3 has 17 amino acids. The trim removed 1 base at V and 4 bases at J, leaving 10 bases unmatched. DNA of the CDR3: TGTGCCAGCAGCTTGAGTTTGGGACTAGCGACAGGAGAGACCCAGTACTTC. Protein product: CASSLSLGLATGETQYF.

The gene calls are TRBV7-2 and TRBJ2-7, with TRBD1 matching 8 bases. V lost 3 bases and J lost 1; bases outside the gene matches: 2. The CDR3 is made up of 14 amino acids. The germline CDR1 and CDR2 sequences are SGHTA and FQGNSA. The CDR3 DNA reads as TGTGCCAGCAGCTTTACAGGGGGATCCTACGAGCAGTACTTC. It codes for CASSFTGGSYEQYF.

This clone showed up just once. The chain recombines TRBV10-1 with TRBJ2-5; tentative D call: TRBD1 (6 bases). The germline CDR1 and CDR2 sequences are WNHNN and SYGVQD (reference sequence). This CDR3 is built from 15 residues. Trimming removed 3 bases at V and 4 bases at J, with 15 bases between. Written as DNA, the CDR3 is TGCGCCAGCAGTGAACACAGGGTAGGGAGAGAGACCCAGTACTTC. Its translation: CASSEHRVGRETQYF.

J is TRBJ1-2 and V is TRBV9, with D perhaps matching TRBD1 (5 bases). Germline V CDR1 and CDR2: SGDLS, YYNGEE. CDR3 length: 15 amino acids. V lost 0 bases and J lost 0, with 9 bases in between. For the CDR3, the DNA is TGTGCCAGCAGCGTAGAGGGGTCCTCTAACTATGGCTACACCTTC. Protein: CASSVEGSSNYGYTF.

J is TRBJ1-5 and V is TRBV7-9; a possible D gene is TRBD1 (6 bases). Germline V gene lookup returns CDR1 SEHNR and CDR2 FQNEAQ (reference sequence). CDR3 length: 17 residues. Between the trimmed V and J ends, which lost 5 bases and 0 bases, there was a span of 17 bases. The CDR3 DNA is TGTGCCAGCAGCCGCGGACAGTCTCTTTATAGCAATCAGCCCCAGCATTTT. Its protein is CASSRGQSLYSNQPQHF.

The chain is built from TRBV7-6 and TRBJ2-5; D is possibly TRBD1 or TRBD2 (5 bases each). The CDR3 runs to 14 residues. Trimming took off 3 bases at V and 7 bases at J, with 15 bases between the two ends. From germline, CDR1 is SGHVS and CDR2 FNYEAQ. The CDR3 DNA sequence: TGTGCCAGCAGCTTGGCTGTGGGGGTGGTGACCCAGTACTTC. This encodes CASSLAVGVVTQYF.

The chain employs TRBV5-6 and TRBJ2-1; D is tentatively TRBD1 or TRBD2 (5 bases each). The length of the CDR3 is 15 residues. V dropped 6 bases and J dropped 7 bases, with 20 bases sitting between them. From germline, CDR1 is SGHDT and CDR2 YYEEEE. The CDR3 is CASTASGTPSNEQFF. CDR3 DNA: TGTGCCAGCACCGCTTCCGGGACCCCCTCTAATGAGCAGTTCTTC.

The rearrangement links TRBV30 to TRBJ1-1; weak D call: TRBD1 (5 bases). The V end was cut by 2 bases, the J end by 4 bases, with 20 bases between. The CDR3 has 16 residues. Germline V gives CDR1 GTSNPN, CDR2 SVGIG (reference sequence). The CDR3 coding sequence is TGTGCCTGGAGTTACCGCGCGAGGGGCCCTGTCACTGAAGCTTTCTTT. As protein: CAWSYRARGPVTEAFF.

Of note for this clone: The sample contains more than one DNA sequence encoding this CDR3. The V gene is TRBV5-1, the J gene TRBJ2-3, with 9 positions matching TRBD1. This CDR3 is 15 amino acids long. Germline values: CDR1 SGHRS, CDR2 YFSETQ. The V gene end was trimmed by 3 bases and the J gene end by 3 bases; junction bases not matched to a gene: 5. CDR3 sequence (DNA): TGCGCCAGCAGCTCGGGACAGGGTCCGACAGATACGCAGTATTTT. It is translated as CASSSGQGPTDTQYF.

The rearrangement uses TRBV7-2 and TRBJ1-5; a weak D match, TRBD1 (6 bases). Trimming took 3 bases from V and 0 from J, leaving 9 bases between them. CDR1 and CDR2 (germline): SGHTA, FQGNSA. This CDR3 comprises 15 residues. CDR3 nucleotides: TGTGCCAGCAGCTTCGGGGGGGCTAGCAATCAGCCCCAGCATTTT. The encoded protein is CASSFGGASNQPQHF.

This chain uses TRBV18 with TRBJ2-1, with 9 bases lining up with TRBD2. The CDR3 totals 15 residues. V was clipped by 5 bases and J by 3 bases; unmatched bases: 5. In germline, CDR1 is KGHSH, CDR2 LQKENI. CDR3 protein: CASSSYSGGYNEQFF. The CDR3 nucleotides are TGTGCCAGCTCATCCTATAGCGGGGGCTACAATGAGCAGTTCTTC.

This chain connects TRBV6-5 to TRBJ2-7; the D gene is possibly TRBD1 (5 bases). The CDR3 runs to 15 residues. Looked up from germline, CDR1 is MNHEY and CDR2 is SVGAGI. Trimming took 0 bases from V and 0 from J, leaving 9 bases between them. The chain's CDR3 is CASSYSGHHSYEQYF. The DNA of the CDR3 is TGTGCCAGCAGTTACTCTGGACACCACTCCTACGAGCAGTACTTC.

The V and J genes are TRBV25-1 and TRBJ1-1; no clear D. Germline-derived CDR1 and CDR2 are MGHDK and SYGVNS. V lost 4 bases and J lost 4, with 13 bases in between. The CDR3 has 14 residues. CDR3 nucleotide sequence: TGTGCCAGCAGTGGACGGGGTTTGATCACTGAAGCTTTCTTT. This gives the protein CASSGRGLITEAFF.

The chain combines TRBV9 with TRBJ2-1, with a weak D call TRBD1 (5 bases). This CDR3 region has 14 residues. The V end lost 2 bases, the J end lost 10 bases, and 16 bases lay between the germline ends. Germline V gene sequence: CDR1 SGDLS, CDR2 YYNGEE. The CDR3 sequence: CASSVRGLAGEQFF. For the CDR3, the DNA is TGTGCCAGCAGCGTTAGGGGATTGGCAGGAGAGCAGTTCTTC.

The CDR3 region is CASSWRGGSTEAFF. The CDR3 coding sequence is TGTGCCAGCAGCTGGAGAGGGGGCAGCACTGAAGCTTTCTTT. The V and J genes are TRBV5-4 and TRBJ1-1; the match to TRBD1 covers 7 bases. This CDR3 has 14 residues. V shed 3 bases and J 4 bases; nucleotides not matched to a gene: 6. Germline CDR1 reads SGHNT; CDR2 reads YYREEE (reference sequence).